These T cell receptor beta chains were read from a single sample in a study of response to subunit inactivated influenza vaccine. TCRdb re-analysed the RT-PCR reads in MiXCR, keeping a single row per CDR3 protein. This sample yields 540,000 or so distinct CDR3 sequences, of which under 15% are seen a single time; roughly 13% belongs to the top ten. Sequencing was performed on PBMCs from blood, taken 35 to 45 days after vaccination. The receptors shown here come from a man aged 45-65 years who received an inactivated influenza vaccine. Each CDR3 is given with its conserved first and last residue. A D gene is named only where the DNA matches it firmly. Not all rows give a size; the values are once, few, many and, for expanded clones, a class.

clone_size | j_call | v_call | d_call | cdr3_nt | cdr3_aa
many | TRBJ2-1 | TRBV5-6 | . | TGTGCCAGCAGCTTGAGACGGACTCAGGAGTTCTTC | CASSLRRTQEFF
few | TRBJ2-5 | TRBV12-3/TRBV12-4 | . | TGTGCCAGCAGTTTTGTAGCCTCAGAGACCCAGTACTTC | CASSFVASETQYF
. | TRBJ2-1 | TRBV7-8 | . | TGTGCCAGCAGCATAGCGGCCAGCTCCTACAATGAGCAGTTCTTC | CASSIAASSYNEQFF
few | TRBJ2-3 | TRBV7-2 | . | TGTGCCAGCAGACTCGGGGGCACAGATACGCAGTATTTT | CASRLGGTDTQYF
few | TRBJ2-5 | TRBV29-1 | . | TGCAGCGTGGCTGTACAAGAGACCCAGTACTTC | CSVAVQETQYF
few | TRBJ1-1 | TRBV5-6 | . | TGTGCCAGCAGCCATGGCGCAGGTGGAGCGGGTAGCACTGAAGCTTTCTTT | CASSHGAGGAGSTEAFF
few | TRBJ2-1 | TRBV6-2/TRBV6-3 | TRBD2 | TGTGCCAGCACCTTGGGACTAGCACATTACAATGAGCAGTTCTTC | CASTLGLAHYNEQFF
. | TRBJ1-2 | TRBV29-1 | . | TGCAGCGGCCTTGAGGGGTATGGCTACACCTTC | CSGLEGYGYTF
many | TRBJ1-2 | TRBV7-9 | . | TGTGCCAGCAGCCCATCCGGGGGCCTACCAAACTATGGCTACACCTTC | CASSPSGGLPNYGYTF
few | TRBJ2-1 | TRBV6-2/TRBV6-3 | . | TGTGCCAGCAGTTGGGATAGGGGGGCTGAGCAGTTCTTC | CASSWDRGAEQFF
few | TRBJ2-5 | TRBV5-1 | TRBD1 | TGCGCCAGCAGCGGGAAGGGACAGCCCCAAGAGACCCAGTACTTC | CASSGKGQPQETQYF
few | TRBJ1-2 | TRBV28 | . | TGTGCCAGCAGTTTTTGGGGGGCCCAGCACTATGGCTACACCTTC | CASSFWGAQHYGYTF
. | TRBJ2-7 | TRBV7-9 | . | TGTGCCAGCAGCTTAGATGGGACGATAACCTACGAGCAGTACTTC | CASSLDGTITYEQYF
. | TRBJ2-3 | TRBV20-1 | . | TGCTGTGCTAGAGAGCTGATGGGGGACACCCGCACAGATACGCAGTATTTT | CCARELMGDTRTDTQYF
few | TRBJ2-7 | TRBV28 | TRBD1 | TGTGCCAGCAGTCCGCCAACCAGGGGGCCTGAGCAGTACTTC | CASSPPTRGPEQYF
few | TRBJ2-3 | TRBV5-4 | . | TGTGCCAGCAGCTTGGAGCCGGGCAGAGATACGCAGTATTTT | CASSLEPGRDTQYF
. | TRBJ2-2 | TRBV6-2/TRBV6-3 | . | TGTGCCAGCAGTTCGATTGGGGAAGTCACCGGGGAGCTGTTTTTT | CASSSIGEVTGELFF
. | TRBJ2-5 | TRBV7-8 | . | TGTGCCAGCAGCTTCCCCAGGGAGGGGGAGGGCCTAGACGGGACCCAGTACTTC | CASSFPREGEGLDGTQYF
few | TRBJ1-1 | TRBV29-1 | . | TGCAGCGTCCGTCCTAAACTGAACACTGAAGCTTTCTTT | CSVRPKLNTEAFF
. | TRBJ2-6 | TRBV6-5 | . | TGTGCCAGCAGTTACTCTCCCAGACTGTACTCTGGGGCCAACGTCCTGACTTTC | CASSYSPRLYSGANVLTF
few | TRBJ1-6 | TRBV7-9 | . | TGTGCCAGCAGCCCGTTCGTAGATTCACCCCTCCACTTT | CASSPFVDSPLHF
few | TRBJ1-3 | TRBV10-3 | TRBD1 | TGTGCCACCCGAATCGGACAGGCCTTCTCTGGAAACACCATATATTTT | CATRIGQAFSGNTIYF
many | TRBJ2-7 | TRBV5-5 | TRBD2 | TGTGCCAGCAGCTCCTCGACTAGCGCAAACTACGAGCAGTACTTC | CASSSSTSANYEQYF
many | TRBJ2-1 | TRBV7-7 | . | TGTGCCAGCAGCTTAGCAGGGATGTACAATGAGCAGTTCTTC | CASSLAGMYNEQFF
. | TRBJ2-1 | TRBV20-1 | . | TGCAGTGCTAGTTCGGGCAGGGGGGACGAGCAGTTCTTC | CSASSGRGDEQFF
few | TRBJ2-2 | TRBV20-1 | TRBD2 | TGCAGTGCCCAAGGACTAGCGGGAGGGATCGACACCGGGGAGCTGTTTTTT | CSAQGLAGGIDTGELFF